This T cell receptor beta chain was sequenced in a study of patients and donors after allogeneic stem cell transplantation. TCRdb used MiXCR to reprocess the RT-PCR reads, holding one entry per CDR3 protein. The table lists more than 1,100 distinct CDR3 sequences, 25% to 30% of them singletons. By frequency in the sample, this clonotype is medium-sized. Per the germline V gene, CDR1 is SEHNR and CDR2 is FQNEAQ (reference sequence). The CDR3 is made up of 11 amino acids. V lost 5 bases, J lost 8 bases, and 7 bases lay in between. Material: blood, either unsorted or a sorted T cell fraction (not recorded which). This chain links TRBV7-9 with TRBJ2-4, with no clear D. This TCR derives from a human donor who was either an allogeneic HSCT recipient or a stem cell or donor lymphocyte infusion donor (not recorded which). It is not recorded whose cells these are; they may come from a transplant donor. The CDR3 here is CASSLGDIQYF. Written as DNA, the CDR3 is TGTGCCAGCAGCCTAGGCGACATTCAGTACTTC. Full variable domain (missing parts from reference TRBV7-9 and TRBJ2-4): DTGVSQNPRHKITKRGQNVTFRCDPISEHNRLYWYRQTLGQGPEFLTYFQNEAQLEKSRLLSDRFSAERPKGSFSTLEIQRTEQGDSAMYLCASSLGDIQYFGAGTRLSVL.